This TCR beta chain derives from a study of blood T cells in healthy people across ages. V was clipped by 4 bases and J by 4 bases; unmatched bases: 5. The CDR3 consists of 15 residues. Per the germline V gene, CDR1 is SGHVS and CDR2 is FNYEAQ. Overall study results and limits: Compared with aged donors, long-lived donors showed fewer expanded clones, suggesting selection.

A second PCR, run for roughly 7 to 11 cycles, used a sample-barcoded 5' primer plus a J-beta primer mix. Tagging of each cDNA molecule was performed by a template-switch adaptor with 12 random nucleotides. TCRdb passed the 5' RACE reads through MiXCR, listing each CDR3 protein once. Seen here are about 1.8 million distinct CDR3 sequences, 49% observed once, and the top ten hold more than 2%. To note about this clonotype: Its antigen is not known.

With each sample, at least 5.5 micrograms of total RNA were extracted. Input material: blood. The V call is TRBV7-6, the J call TRBJ2-1, with 9 bases aligning to TRBD2. The TCR comes from a woman between 40 and 50 years old in good health. The CDR3 loop is CASSSAGGRYNEQFF. CDR3 DNA: TGTGCCAGCAGCTCCGCGGGGGGGCGGTACAATGAGCAGTTCTTC. Looking up the rest from reference TRBV7-6 and TRBJ2-1 gives the full variable domain: GAGVSQSPRYKVTKRGQDVALRCDPISGHVSLYWYRQALGQGPEFLTYFNYEAQQDKSGLPNDRFSAERPEGSISTLTIQRTEQRDSAMYRCASSSAGGRYNEQFFGPGTRLTVL.